Below are 21 T cell receptor beta chains sequenced from a single sample in a study of blood T cell repertoires in COVID-19. Some clones are missing from TCRdb's copy, which holds only in-frame ones; the method was immunoSEQ multiplex PCR. The sample holds 97,000 or so clones, less than 85% seen once. The specimen was peripheral blood. All receptors derive from a woman over 75 with active or convalescent COVID-19.

This clone was recorded a few times. This chain joins TRBV29-1 and TRBJ1-6, with TRBD1 as a possible D gene (5 bases). V was shortened by 6 bases and J by 10 bases, with 16 bases between the two germline ends. The CDR3 runs 13 residues. Germline CDR1 reads SQVTM; CDR2 reads ANQGSEA. The CDR3 DNA is TGCAGCGTAATCGTCCAGGGTGACTCACCCCTCCACTTT. As protein: CSVIVQGDSPLHF.

The sample holds a few counts of this clone. The chain links TRBV12-3 or TRBV12-4 to TRBJ2-2; D uncertain. V gave up 9 bases and J gave up 6 bases, with 11 bases separating them. This CDR3 region has 12 residues. CDR3 residues: CASHVSAGELFF. CDR3 in DNA: TGTGCCAGTCATGTGTCGGCCGGGGAGCTGTTTTTT.

This chain links TRBV12-5 with TRBJ2-3; tentatively, D is TRBD2 (5 bases). This CDR3 contains 14 residues. The germline V gene encodes CDR1 LGHNT and CDR2 FRNRAP. The V end lost 1 base, the J end lost 6 bases, and 11 bases lay between the germline ends. CDR3: CASGLGAQRDTQYF. The CDR3 nucleotides read TGTGCTAGTGGTTTGGGGGCTCAGCGGGATACGCAGTATTTT.

The V and J genes are TRBV6-2 or TRBV6-3 and TRBJ2-3, with a weak D call TRBD2 (6 bases). CDR1 is MNHEY and CDR2 is SVGEGT in the germline V gene. CDR3 length equals 14 residues. V shed 6 bases and J shed 2 bases, with 12 bases lying between them. CDR3 protein: CASRPSANTDTQYF. CDR3 DNA sequence: TGTGCCAGCAGACCTAGCGCGAACACAGATACGCAGTATTTT.

CDR3 nucleotides: TGTGCCAGCAGCGTAGGGAAGGGGCTAAGAAACACCATATATTTT. It specifies CASSVGKGLRNTIYF. This chain links TRBV9 with TRBJ1-3; TRBD1 is a possible D gene (5 bases). V gave up 0 bases and J gave up 5 bases, with 12 bases separating them. The germline CDR1 and CDR2 sequences are SGDLS and YYNGEE. This CDR3 is built from 15 residues. Complete variable domain (other parts from reference TRBV9 and TRBJ1-3): DSGVTQTPKHLITATGQRVTLRCSPRSGDLSVYWYQQSLDQGLQFLIQYYNGEERAKGNILERFSAQQFPDLHSELNLSSLELGDSALYFCASSVGKGLRNTIYFGEGSWLTVV.

The chain has TRBV2 and TRBJ2-1, with 9 bases identical to TRBD2. The CDR3 is made up of 15 amino acids. The trim removed 1 base at V and 9 bases at J, leaving 7 bases unmatched. Looked up from germline, CDR1 is SNHLY and CDR2 is FYNNEI. The DNA for the CDR3 is TGTGCCAGCAGTGAAGGGGCAGCGGGAGGAGGTGAGCAGTTCTTC. This codes for CASSEGAAGGGEQFF.

The chain carries TRBV7-9 and TRBJ2-1, with TRBD1 as a possible D gene (6 bases). The V and J ends lost 5 bases and 4 bases respectively, with 15 bases between them. The germline CDR1 and CDR2 sequences are SEHNR and FQNEAQ (reference sequence). The CDR3 consists of 15 residues. The CDR3 loop reads CASSHTGLGYNEQFF. The DNA for the CDR3 is TGTGCCAGCAGCCACACAGGGCTCGGATACAATGAGCAGTTCTTC.

This chain links TRBV30 with TRBJ1-2, with D tentatively TRBD1 (6 bases). The CDR3 spans 14 residues. CDR1 and CDR2 (germline): GTSNPN, SVGIG (reference sequence). Trimming took off 2 bases at V and 4 bases at J, with 14 bases between the two ends. This chain's CDR3 is CAWSPTGLGYGYTF. CDR3 nucleotide sequence: TGTGCCTGGAGTCCCACAGGGTTGGGCTATGGCTACACCTTC.

Only a few counts were recorded for this clone. The gene calls are TRBV11-2 and TRBJ2-6; tentative D call: TRBD1 (6 bases). CDR3 length equals 17 residues. Trimming left V 3 bases short and J 0 bases short, with 12 bases between. CDR1 SGHAT and CDR2 FQNNGV come from the germline V gene. The CDR3 DNA reads TGTGCCAGCAGCTTTGGACAGTCGTTCTCTGGGGCCAACGTCCTGACTTTC. The encoded protein is CASSFGQSFSGANVLTF.

The chain carries TRBV28 and TRBJ2-7, with D perhaps TRBD1 (6 bases). The CDR3 has 12 amino acids. Germline lookup yields CDR1 MDHEN and CDR2 SYDVKM. V lost 7 bases and J 3 bases, leaving 10 bases between the germline ends. CDR3 loop: CASTGQLYEQYF. DNA of the CDR3: TGTGCCAGCACGGGACAACTCTACGAGCAGTACTTC.

The genes are TRBV4-1 and TRBJ1-2, with 11 bases lining up with TRBD1. The trim removed 3 bases at V and 4 bases at J, leaving 10 bases unmatched. The CDR3 contains 17 residues. CDR1 and CDR2 (germline): MGHRA, YSYEKL. This CDR3 is CASSQLGQGAQVYGYTF. The CDR3 coding sequence is TGCGCCAGCAGCCAGCTCGGACAGGGGGCGCAGGTCTATGGCTACACCTTC.

This chain links TRBV6-5 with TRBJ2-5; perhaps TRBD1 as D (6 bases). Looked up from germline, CDR1 is MNHEY and CDR2 is SVGAGI. V was trimmed by 6 bases and J by 1 base, leaving 9 bases between them. This CDR3 is 13 amino acids long. The CDR3 nucleotides are TGTGCCAGCAGAAGGACAGTCCAAGAGACCCAGTACTTC. It yields the protein CASRRTVQETQYF.

This sequence joins TRBV10-3 and TRBJ2-3; TRBD2 agrees at 8 bases. This CDR3 is built from 12 residues. CDR1 ENHRY and CDR2 SYGVKD come from the germline V gene. With V trimmed by 4 bases and J by 15 bases, 9 bases remained unmatched. The CDR3 protein is CAISGSGSGGYF. CDR3 coding DNA: TGTGCCATCAGTGGGAGCGGGAGCGGGGGTTATTTT.

This rearrangement joins TRBV5-1 to TRBJ2-3; 11 bases line up with TRBD2. Germline V gene data show CDR1 as SGHRS and CDR2 as YFSETQ. The CDR3 runs to 16 residues. J gave up 1 base and V 1 base, and 2 bases lay outside the gene matches. CDR3 sequence (DNA): TGCGCCAGCAGCTTGACTAGCGGGAGAGGCACAGATACGCAGTATTTT. This gives the protein CASSLTSGRGTDTQYF.

CDR3 region: CASSLSGRRGNEQFF. CDR3 nucleotide sequence: TGTGCCAGCAGCCTTAGCGGGAGGCGGGGCAATGAGCAGTTCTTC. The chain joins TRBV7-2 to TRBJ2-1; 10 nucleotides line up with TRBD2. Losses at the gene ends were 5 bases for V and 6 bases for J; bases not matched to a gene: 7. The germline V gene encodes CDR1 SGHTA and CDR2 FQGNSA. The length of the CDR3 is 15 residues.

The J gene is TRBJ1-5, the V gene TRBV5-5; D is perhaps TRBD1 (5 bases). This CDR3 contains 15 residues. V gave up 0 bases and J gave up 11 bases, with 18 bases separating them. Germline V gene data show CDR1 as SGHKS and CDR2 as YYEKEE (reference sequence). The CDR3 loop reads CASSLAGYRGEAQHF. CDR3 nucleotides: TGTGCCAGCAGCTTGGCCGGGTATCGGGGGGAGGCCCAGCATTTT.

The chain employs TRBV10-1 and TRBJ2-7, with a tentative D call TRBD2 (6 bases). The CDR3 loop spans 16 amino acids. Germline loops: CDR1 WNHNN, CDR2 SYGVQD (reference sequence). Deletions cut 1 base from V and 2 bases from J, with 15 bases between. CDR3 bases: TGCGCCAGCAGTGAGTGGGGGGTTCCCCTTACCTACGAGCAGTACTTC. It yields the protein CASSEWGVPLTYEQYF.

This clone was observed a handful of times. The V gene is TRBV10-3, the J gene TRBJ2-7; D might be TRBD1 (5 bases). CDR1 is ENHRY and CDR2 is SYGVKD in the germline V gene. Trimming removed 5 bases from V and 0 bases from J, with 11 bases in between. This CDR3 comprises 14 residues. The CDR3 loop is CAISRDSSSYEQYF. Here the CDR3 DNA reads TGTGCCATCAGTCGAGACAGCAGCTCCTACGAGCAGTACTTC.

V and J are TRBV5-1 and TRBJ2-7, with TRBD2 matching over 10 bases. This CDR3 contains 15 residues. The V gene's germline CDR1 is SGHRS and CDR2 YFSETQ. The V gene end was trimmed by 7 bases and the J gene end by 3 bases; junction bases not matched to a gene: 10. CDR3 region: CASSQTSGLIYEQYF. As DNA, the CDR3 is TGCGCCAGCTCTCAGACTAGCGGGCTAATCTACGAGCAGTACTTC.

The chain uses TRBV2 and TRBJ2-7, with D perhaps TRBD2 (6 bases). The germline V and J ends were trimmed by 1 base and 2 bases, with 12 bases remaining between them. This CDR3 region has 15 residues. Germline V gene lookup returns CDR1 SNHLY and CDR2 FYNNEI. The CDR3 DNA sequence: TGTGCCAGCAGTGAAGAGGTGGGAGGCGCCTACGAGCAGTACTTC. This codes for CASSEEVGGAYEQYF.

The chain employs TRBV5-1 and TRBJ2-1, with TRBD2 matching over 7 bases. The CDR3 length is 15 residues. Germline CDR1 reads SGHRS; CDR2 reads YFSETQ. Trimming at V came to 0 bases and at J to 8 bases, leaving 8 bases not matched to a gene. In nucleotides, the CDR3 is TGCGCCAGCAGCTTGGGGAAGGGAGGGAGGGATGAGCAGTTCTTC. Residues: CASSLGKGGRDEQFF.